The 3 T cell receptor beta chains presented below share a single source sample, sequenced in a study of early T cells in non-severe SARS-CoV-2 infection. Via MiXCR, TCRdb re-called the 5' RACE reads, giving one row per CDR3 protein. This table has around 82,000 distinct CDR3 sequences, roughly 14% appearing once. The specimen was whole blood. The receptors originated from an adult who was a healthcare worker with PCR-confirmed SARS-CoV-2 infection or an uninfected control (not recorded which).

This clonotype was recorded at least ten times. The chain's CDR3 is CASSQTMQETQYF. The CDR3 DNA reads as TGTGCCAGCAGTCAAACTATGCAAGAGACCCAGTACTTC. The chain couples TRBV14 to TRBJ2-5; D call uncertain. Germline lookup yields CDR1 SGHDN and CDR2 FVKESK. Deletions cut 6 bases from V and 2 bases from J, with 10 bases between. CDR3 length equals 13 residues.

The chain recombines TRBV7-9 with TRBJ1-4; 7 bases are a match to TRBD1. The V and J ends lost 0 bases and 0 bases, in that order; junction bases with no gene match: 4. Germline V gene data show CDR1 as SEHNR and CDR2 as FQNEAQ (reference sequence). The CDR3 runs to 17 residues. CDR3 sequence (DNA): TGTGCCAGCAGCTTAGCAGGACAGGTTTCAACTAATGAAAAACTGTTTTTT. This gives the protein CASSLAGQVSTNEKLFF.

This clonotype turned up a few times. J is TRBJ2-5 and V is TRBV20-1; D uncertain. CDR1 and CDR2 from the germline V gene are DFQATT and SNEGSKA (reference sequence). The CDR3 totals 12 residues. V shed 6 bases and J shed 2 bases, with 10 bases lying between them. This chain's CDR3 is CSAPATQETQYF. DNA of the CDR3: TGCAGTGCACCGGCGACTCAAGAGACCCAGTACTTC.